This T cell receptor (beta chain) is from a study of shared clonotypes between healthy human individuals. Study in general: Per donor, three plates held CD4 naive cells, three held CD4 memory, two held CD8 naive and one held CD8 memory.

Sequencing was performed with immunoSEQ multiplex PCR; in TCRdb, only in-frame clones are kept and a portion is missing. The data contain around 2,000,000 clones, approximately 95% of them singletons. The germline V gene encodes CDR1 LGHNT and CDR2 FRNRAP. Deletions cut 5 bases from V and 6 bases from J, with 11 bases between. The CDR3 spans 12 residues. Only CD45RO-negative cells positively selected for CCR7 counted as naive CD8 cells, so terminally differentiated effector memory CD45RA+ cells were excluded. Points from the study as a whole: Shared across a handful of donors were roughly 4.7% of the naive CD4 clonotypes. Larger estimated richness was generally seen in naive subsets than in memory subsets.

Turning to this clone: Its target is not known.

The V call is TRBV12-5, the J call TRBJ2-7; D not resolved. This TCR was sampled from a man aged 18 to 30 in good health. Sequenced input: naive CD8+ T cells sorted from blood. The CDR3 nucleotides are TGTGCTAGTGGTCCCGTCCTGTTCGAGCAGTACTTC. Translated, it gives CASGPVLFEQYF.